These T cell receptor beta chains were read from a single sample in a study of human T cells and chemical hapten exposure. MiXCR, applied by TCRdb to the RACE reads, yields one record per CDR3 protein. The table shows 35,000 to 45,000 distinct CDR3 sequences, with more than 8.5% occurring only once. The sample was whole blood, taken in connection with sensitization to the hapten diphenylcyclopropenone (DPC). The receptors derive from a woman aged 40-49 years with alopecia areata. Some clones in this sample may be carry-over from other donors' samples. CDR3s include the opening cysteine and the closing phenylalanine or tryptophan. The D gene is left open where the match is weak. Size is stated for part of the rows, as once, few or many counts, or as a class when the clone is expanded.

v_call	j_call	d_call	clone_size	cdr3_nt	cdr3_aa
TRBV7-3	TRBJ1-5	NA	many	TGTGCCAGCAGCCCCGGGCCGAGGCAGCCCCAGCATTTT	CASSPGPRQPQHF
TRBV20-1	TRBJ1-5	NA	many	TGCAGTGCTAGAGAGGGGCTTACAACCGGCGATCAGCCCCAGCATTTT	CSAREGLTTGDQPQHF
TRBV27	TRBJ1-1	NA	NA	TGTGCCAGCAGTTTATACGATAACACTGAAGCTTTCTTT	CASSLYDNTEAFF
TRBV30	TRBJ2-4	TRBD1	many	TGTGCCTGGAGTCGGACAGGCCAAAACATTCAGTACTTC	CAWSRTGQNIQYF
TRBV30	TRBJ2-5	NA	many	TGTGCCTGGAGAGGGCGAGGAGGGGGGGAGACCCAGTACTTC	CAWRGRGGGETQYF
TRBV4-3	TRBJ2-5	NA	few	TGCGCCAGCAGCCAAGGAGGGTCTTTCCAAGAGACCCAGTACTTC	CASSQGGSFQETQYF
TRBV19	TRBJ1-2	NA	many	TGTGCCAGTAGTATCTGGGTCAACGATGGCTACACCTTC	CASSIWVNDGYTF
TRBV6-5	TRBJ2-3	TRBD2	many	TGTGCCAGCAGTTACGTTTTCTCGGGGGGGCGGGCAGATACGCAGTATTTT	CASSYVFSGGRADTQYF
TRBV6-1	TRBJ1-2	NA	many	TGTGCCAGCACCCCACGGGACGGCTACACCTTC	CASTPRDGYTF
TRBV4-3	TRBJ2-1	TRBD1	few	TGCGCCAGCAGCCAAGATCGAGGGACAGGGGGAAACAATGAGCAGTTCTTC	CASSQDRGTGGNNEQFF
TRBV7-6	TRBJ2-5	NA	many	TGTGCCAGCAGCTTAGTCCGAGGGGCCCTAATGGAGACCCAGTACTTC	CASSLVRGALMETQYF
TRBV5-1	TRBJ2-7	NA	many	TGCGCCAGCAGCTTAAACTCCTACGAGCAGTACTTC	CASSLNSYEQYF
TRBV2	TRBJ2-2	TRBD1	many	TGTGCCAGCAGTAACCCGGGACAGGGATCCGGGGAGCTGTTTTTT	CASSNPGQGSGELFF
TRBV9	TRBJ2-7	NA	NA	TGTGCCGGCAGCCGGAGGGACCTCCCCTACTACGAGCAGTACTTC	CAGSRRDLPYYEQYF
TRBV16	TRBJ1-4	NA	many	TGTGCCAGCAGCCAATCGGGAGGGCTTCCCGGAAAACTGTTTTTT	CASSQSGGLPGKLFF
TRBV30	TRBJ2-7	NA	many	TGTGCCTGGAATAGGTGGCAGGGTAGCAACGAGCAGTACTTC	CAWNRWQGSNEQYF
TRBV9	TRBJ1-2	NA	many	TGTGCCAGCAGCGTAGCCGGAGCAACGACTAACTATGGCTACACCTTC	CASSVAGATTNYGYTF
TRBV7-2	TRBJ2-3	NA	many	TGTGCCTGGGGGAGATACACAGATACGCAGTATTTT	CAWGRYTDTQYF